In this sample, the clone carrying this T cell receptor (beta chain) turned up a few times. From the 5' RACE reads, TCRdb called clonotypes with MiXCR, one entry per CDR3 protein. The sample has 90,000 to 100,000 distinct CDR3 sequences, under 20% seen once. The CDR3 consists of 12 residues. The germline CDR1 and CDR2 sequences are MDHEN and SYDVKM. V lost 5 bases, J lost 4 bases, and 8 bases lay in between. The record originates from a study of T cells of healthy individuals. This chain connects TRBV28 to TRBJ1-1, with D hard to call. The receptor was isolated from a human donor in good health. This CDR3 is CASSPTLTEAFF. DNA of the CDR3: TGTGCCAGCAGTCCCACTCTCACTGAAGCTTTCTTT.